This section outlines one TCR beta chain sequence together with its context. The data stem from a study of glioma-infiltrating T cells after dendritic cell vaccination. TCRdb keeps only in-frame clones here, not all; method: immunoSEQ multiplex PCR. The sample holds about 64,000 clones, 82% seen once. This CDR3 has 14 residues. Trimming at V came to 5 bases and at J to 5 bases, leaving 8 bases not matched to a gene. Per the germline V gene, CDR1 is SGHNT and CDR2 is YYREEE (reference sequence). This TCR was recovered from a human donor with glioblastoma. This chain joins TRBV5-4 and TRBJ2-7; 9 positions agree with TRBD1. The specimen was blood, collected before dendritic cell vaccination. In DNA, the CDR3 is TGTGCCAGCAGTCAACCGGGACAGGGAAACGAGCAGTACTTC. It translates to CASSQPGQGNEQYF.